The rows below give T cell receptor beta chains drawn from one sample of a study of T cell changes during pregnancy in multiple sclerosis. Assay: immunoSEQ multiplex PCR; the TCRdb copy retains only in-frame clones and omits some. The data show about 50,000 clones, with about 90% seen just once and 0.55% to 0.65% held by the top ten. This material consisted of CD4+ T cells from peripheral blood mononuclear cells, taken after pregnancy. These receptors were collected from a female donor in good health, enrolled as a control in a pregnancy study. The conserved cysteine and the conserved F or W are not part of the CDR3 here. D genes are given only for firm matches.

CDR3: ASSFYRGGYEQY; D: NA; V: TRBV27
CDR3: ASALGADQPQH; D: NA; V: TRBV7-9
CDR3: ASRPQGPTMNTQY; D: NA; V: TRBV19
CDR3: ASSPRGTDYGYT; D: TRBD1; V: TRBV27
CDR3: ASSLGGAGLANQPQH; D: NA; V: TRBV28
CDR3: ASSPEEGTEAF; D: NA; V: TRBV6-4
CDR3: ASSSSPDRGREKLF; D: TRBD1; V: TRBV28
CDR3: ASSDVLGNYNEQF; D: NA; V: TRBV6-4
CDR3: ASSLGGGPGELF; D: TRBD2; V: TRBV5-4
CDR3: ASSFTVLANYGYT; D: NA; V: TRBV5-6
CDR3: ASSLIDQPQH; D: NA; V: TRBV7-8